This T cell receptor beta chain was profiled in a study of shared T cell receptors in the human thymus. The CDR3 spans 12 residues. V lost 1 base to trimming and J lost 6 bases, with 6 bases between them. Germline V gene data show CDR1 as SGHRS and CDR2 as YFSETQ. Libraries were prepared by immunoSEQ multiplex PCR; TCRdb keeps only in-frame clonotypes and omits some of them. The repertoire holds over 650,000 clones, with more than 75% as singletons. The same data also went into a second study, on human thymus T cells. That source reports: Healthy Finnish infants undergoing corrective surgery for congenital heart defects were the donors. It was from resections taken during corrective heart surgery that the thymus tissue came. Repertoires from thymus and blood appeared to show biased V and J gene usage. In unrelated individuals, thymic repertoires overlapped highly, according to related research.

The rearrangement links TRBV5-1 to TRBJ2-3, with unresolved D. The specimen sequenced was thymocytes. The TCR originated in a boy younger than two with a congenital heart defect. CDR3 sequence reads: CASSLSRDTQYF. The CDR3 DNA reads TGCGCCAGCAGCTTGTCCCGTGATACGCAGTATTTT.